Below, 3 T cell receptor beta chains from the same sample are listed, as sequenced in a study of cytomegalovirus exposure and HLA in healthy donors. Primers included in the PCR were 60 Vbeta and 13 Jbeta primers. Repertoires were generated with immunoSEQ multiplex PCR, while TCRdb's copy carries only in-frame clones and drops some. The repertoire has 75,000 to 100,000 clones, roughly 80% of them found once; the top ten carry 16%. Sequenced: PBMCs. The receptors shown here come from a man aged 55 to 70 in good health and CMV-seropositive.

V usage is TRBV10-3 and J usage is TRBJ2-3, with 15 nucleotides matching TRBD2. Germline V gene data show CDR1 as ENHRY and CDR2 as SYGVKD. This CDR3 comprises 15 residues. Trimming removed 9 bases from V and 2 bases from J; junction bases left unmatched: 3. CDR3 sequence: CAIGTSGGYTDTQYF. In nucleotides, the CDR3 is TGTGCCATAGGGACTAGCGGGGGGTACACAGATACGCAGTATTTT.

The count of this clone is one. The chain uses TRBV29-1 and TRBJ1-2; TRBD1 is a possible D gene (5 bases). Germline CDR1 is SQVTM and CDR2 is ANQGSEA. V was clipped by 7 bases and J by 2 bases, with 23 bases between them. The CDR3 runs 16 residues. CDR3 bases: TGCAGCGCCAGAAGCCTCCGTAGACAGTCAAACTATGGCTACACCTTC. Amino acids: CSARSLRRQSNYGYTF.

This chain uses TRBV6-6 with TRBJ1-2, with D tentatively TRBD1 (5 bases). V lost 8 bases, J lost 2 bases, and 18 bases lay in between. The CDR3 runs 15 residues. CDR1 and CDR2 (germline): MNHNY, SVGAGI (reference sequence). The CDR3 DNA reads as TGTGCCAGCGGTGGTTGGTTGGCAGGGAACTATGGCTACACCTTC. It yields the protein CASGGWLAGNYGYTF.